This T cell receptor beta chain was documented in a study of blood T cell repertoires in COVID-19. Background on the study: Samples came from the United States, Italy and Spain, spanning acute and convalescent COVID-19. The cDNA or gDNA used as material had been derived from T cells, B-cell-depleted T cells, or PBMCs.

Only in-frame clones appear in the TCRdb table, and some are missing; sequencing was by immunoSEQ multiplex PCR. Of some 73,000 clones in the sample, about 85% were seen once. The germline CDR1 and CDR2 sequences are SGHTA and FQGNSA. The CDR3 contains 14 residues. V gave up 5 bases and J gave up 0 bases, with 8 bases separating them. The clonotype comes from a woman aged 80 or over with active or convalescent COVID-19. The material sequenced was peripheral blood. V and J are TRBV7-2 and TRBJ1-3, with D possibly being TRBD1 (6 bases). The CDR3 reads CASSQDSSGNTIYF. The DNA for the CDR3 is TGTGCCAGCAGCCAGGACAGCTCTGGAAACACCATATATTTT.